This T cell receptor (beta chain) was recorded in a study of OX40 agonist ivuxolimab in advanced cancers. With respect to the entire study: The costimulatory receptor OX40 (CD134) was targeted by ivuxolimab, a fully human IgG2 agonistic monoclonal antibody. Intravenous ivuxolimab was administered to patients every 2 weeks at six dose levels: 0.01, 0.1, 0.3, 1.5, 3 and 10 mg/kg. Of the roughly 51 dose-escalation patients, hepatocellular carcinoma was present in 19, melanoma in some 15, renal cell carcinoma in 9 and head and neck cancer in 9. In the dose-escalation cohort, roughly 80% of patients were male, and the mean age was around 60 years, with a range of roughly 20 to 79. Patients were allowed to have had prior anti-PD-1, anti-PD-L1 or anti-CTLA-4 therapy, and 40% of the dose-escalation patients had previously received checkpoint inhibitors. Partial responses were achieved by three dose-escalation patients, of whom one had hepatocellular carcinoma and two had cutaneous melanoma. Peripheral TCRbeta sequencing was intended to test whether TCR sequence diversity was altered and clonal T-cell expansion was caused by ivuxolimab. The paper reports the monotherapy dose-escalation portion (N of about 50 patients) of the phase I ivuxolimab trial. On the study overall, not on this receptor specifically: After ivuxolimab, expanded clones were on average more numerous among CD8+ T cells than among CD4+ T cells. In the 0.1-3.0 mg/kg groups, partial responders were among the patients with the lowest normalized peripheral clonal expansion, particularly in CD8+ T cells. Low levels of normalized T-cell clonal expansion were also seen in some patients who did not respond. Clonal expansion of both CD4+ and CD8+ blood T cells was observed from baseline to week 6 at doses 0.1 to 3.0 mg/kg. Antigen specificity was not determined for the clonally expanded peripheral T cells.

For sequencing of the TCRbeta CDR3 region, genomic DNA was extracted from the sorted cells. TCRbeta CDR3 regions were sequenced using the immunoSEQ Assay. The immuneACCESS repertoire file appears here via TCRdb, limited to in-frame rearrangements. These files lack a portion of the clones; in checked studies, under half of the deficit traces to unresolved V genes, and the cause of the others is not known. This sample is represented by fewer than 85,000 clones; more than 70% of them were singletons. The ten top clones hold about 0.8% of the sample. Patients with a history of autoimmune disease or receiving systemic immunosuppression were excluded from the trial. In every dose cohort, peripheral blood was drawn for TCR sequencing at baseline, cycle 4 day 1, and cycle 7 day 1. The samples were drawn from a first-in-human, open-label, multicenter phase I dose-escalation trial of ivuxolimab. Adults with locally advanced or metastatic melanoma, renal cell, hepatocellular, or head and neck squamous cell carcinoma were enrolled in the trial. CD4+ and CD8+ T cells were sorted separately from peripheral blood before TCR sequencing.

In this sample, this clone turned up once. Its antigen is unknown. No base quality values were provided; no much bigger clone lies one nucleotide off. This receptor was taken from an adult with an advanced solid tumor such as melanoma, head and neck, liver or kidney cancer. The specimen comprised CD4+ or CD8+ T cells sorted from blood, sampled in a trial of the OX40 agonist ivuxolimab.

CDR3 reads: CASREQVYEPQHF. The sequenced DNA is TGTGCCAGCAGGGAACAAGTCTATGAGCCCCAGCATTTT. The rearrangement joined TRBV6-5 to TRBJ1-5, with the identity of the D gene unclear. V is cut by 6 bases and J by 8 bases, and the space between the germline ends is 14 bases. From the germline V gene, CDR1 is MNHEY and CDR2 is SVGAGI. Taken from cysteine to phenylalanine, the CDR3 has 13 residues. Only the CDR3 part of the read is kept: 39 bases, read in frame from the first base.